Detailed here is one T cell receptor beta chain. Its antigen is not identified. V shed 7 bases and J shed 7 bases, with 14 bases lying between them. Germline loops: CDR1 SGHAT, CDR2 FQNNGV. The CDR3 is 12 residues long. TCRB libraries came from RNA via three nested multiplex PCR rounds. TCRB-specific cDNA synthesis used around 0.5 ug of total RNA. No unique molecular identifiers were described for these TCRB libraries. MiXCR, run by TCRdb on the multiplex PCR reads, gives a single entry per CDR3 protein. This sample carries fewer than 40,000 distinct CDR3 sequences, around 60% of them seen once, and the ten largest clones take 33%. The data were obtained in a study of tumor-infiltrating lymphocytes in glioblastoma multiforme. General study results and limits: Unequal TCR RNA per T cell might skew measured clone sizes.

Sequencing was performed on brain tumor tissue. This clonotype was obtained from a male donor with glioblastoma. The rearrangement joins TRBV11-2 to TRBJ2-7; D is uncertain. The CDR3 protein is CASTEGTQEQYF. The DNA for the CDR3 is TGTGCCAGCACCGAAGGCACTCAAGAGCAGTACTTC. Full variable domain (remainder filled in from reference TRBV11-2 and TRBJ2-7): EAGVAQSPRYKIIEKRQSVAFWCNPISGHATLYWYQQILGQGPKLLIQFQNNGVVDDSQLPKDRFSAERLKGVDSTLKIQPAKLEDSAVYLCASTEGTQEQYFGPGTRLTVT.